This TCR beta chain was sequenced in a study of OX40 agonist ivuxolimab in advanced cancers. V lost 2 bases, J lost 2 bases, and 5 bases stayed unmatched. Germline CDR1 is LNHDA and CDR2 is SQIVND (reference sequence). The CDR3 totals 15 residues. TCRdb's copy holds only in-frame clones and misses some; the assay was immunoSEQ multiplex PCR. There are more than 90,000 clones in the sample; roughly 83% occur only once, and 1.4% to 1.5% lies in the top ten. This TCR was sampled from an adult with an advanced solid tumor such as melanoma, head and neck, liver or kidney cancer. The chain employs TRBV19 and TRBJ2-5; TRBD2 agrees at 7 bases. Here the sequenced sample was CD4+ or CD8+ T cells sorted from blood, taken in a trial of the OX40 agonist ivuxolimab. CDR3 DNA: TGTGCCAGTAGTATATACGGGAGGTTTCAAGAGACCCAGTACTTC. Translated, it gives CASSIYGRFQETQYF.